This T cell receptor beta chain was recovered during a study of spatial heterogeneity in lung cancer. This CDR3 contains 14 residues. V trimming: 3 bases; J trimming: 3 bases; junction bases outside the gene matches: 7. Germline V gives CDR1 DFQATT, CDR2 SNEGSKA (reference sequence). Time point here: blood at routine non-recurrence follow-up after resection. Sequencing of whole RNA from tumor, nontumor lung or frozen PBMC involved no sorting. This clonotype was counted a few times. Its antigen is undetermined. TCRdb used MiXCR to reprocess the 5' RACE reads, holding one entry per CDR3 protein. The sample records tens of thousands of distinct CDR3 sequences, approximately 19% being singletons. Study findings and constraints: More often at tumor resection than at routine follow-up, ubiquitous expanded tumor TCRs were detected in the blood.

This specimen was PBMCs, taken at follow-up. The chain couples TRBV20-1 to TRBJ1-2; 7 bases are a match to TRBD1. This TCR was sampled from a male donor with early-stage non-small cell lung cancer. The CDR3 DNA reads TGCAGTGCTAGCGGGGAGACAGGGTACTATGGCTACACCTTC. It encodes CSASGETGYYGYTF.